This T cell receptor beta chain was captured in a study of T cell changes during pregnancy in multiple sclerosis. Produced via immunoSEQ multiplex PCR; TCRdb's table is partial and in-frame only. The table has tens of thousands of clones, roughly 90% seen once; the top ten hold approximately 0.39%. The J segment lost 7 bases and the V segment lost 6 bases, leaving 7 bases of the junction unmatched. The V gene's germline CDR1 is MNHEY and CDR2 SVGAGI. There are 14 residues in the CDR3. The V call is TRBV6-5, the J call TRBJ1-3; 9 bases are shared with TRBD1. This specimen consisted of CD4+ T cells from peripheral blood mononuclear cells, obtained in the second trimester of pregnancy. The TCR was taken from a female donor with multiple sclerosis, enrolled in a pregnancy study. CDR3 amino acids: CASSQVDRGNTIYF. CDR3 DNA sequence: TGTGCCAGCAGCCAAGTGGACAGGGGTAACACCATATATTTT.